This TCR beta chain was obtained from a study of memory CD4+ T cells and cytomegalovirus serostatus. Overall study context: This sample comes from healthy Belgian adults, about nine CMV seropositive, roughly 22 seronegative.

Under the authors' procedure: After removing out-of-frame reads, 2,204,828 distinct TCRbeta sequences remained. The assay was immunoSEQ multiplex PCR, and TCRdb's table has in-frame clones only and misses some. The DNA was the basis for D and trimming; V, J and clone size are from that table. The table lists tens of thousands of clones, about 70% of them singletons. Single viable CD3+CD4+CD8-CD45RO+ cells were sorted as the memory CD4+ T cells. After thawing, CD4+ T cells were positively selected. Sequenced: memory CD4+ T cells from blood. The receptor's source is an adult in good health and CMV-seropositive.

CDR3 sequence reads: CASSEVATNNEQFF. CDR3 bases: TGTGCCAGCAGTGAAGTTGCCACAAACAATGAGCAGTTCTTC. The rearrangement links TRBV6-4 to TRBJ2-1; D uncertain. Trimming cost V 3 bases and J 5 bases, with 11 bases left between them. This CDR3 spans 14 amino acids. From germline, CDR1 is MRHNA and CDR2 SNTAGT.